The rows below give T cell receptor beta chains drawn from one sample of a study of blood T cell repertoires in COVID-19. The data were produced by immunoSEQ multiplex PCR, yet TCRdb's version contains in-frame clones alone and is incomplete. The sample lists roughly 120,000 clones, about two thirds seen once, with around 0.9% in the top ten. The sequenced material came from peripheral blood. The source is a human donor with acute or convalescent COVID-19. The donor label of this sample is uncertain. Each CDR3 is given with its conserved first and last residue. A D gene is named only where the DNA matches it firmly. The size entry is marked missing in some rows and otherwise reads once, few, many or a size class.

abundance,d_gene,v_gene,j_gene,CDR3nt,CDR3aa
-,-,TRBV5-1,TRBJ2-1,TGCGCCAGCAGCTCCAACAATATTGAGCAGTTCTTC,CASSSNNIEQFF
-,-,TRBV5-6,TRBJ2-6,TGTGCCAGCAGCTTGATCACAGCCCCATATGGGGCCAACGTCCTGACTTTC,CASSLITAPYGANVLTF
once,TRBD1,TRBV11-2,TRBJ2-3,TGTGCCAGCAGCTTAGGGACAGGGGTGGGAGATACGCAGTATTTT,CASSLGTGVGDTQYF
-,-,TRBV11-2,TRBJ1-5,TGTGCCAGCAGCTTAGGGAGGGCGGGTCAGCCCCAGCATTTT,CASSLGRAGQPQHF
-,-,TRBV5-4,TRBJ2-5,TGTGCCAGCAGCTTGATTAACCAGTTCCAAGAGACCCAGTACTTC,CASSLINQFQETQYF
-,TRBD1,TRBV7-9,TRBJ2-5,TGTGCCAGCAGCTTCCTTCGAGGGACAGGGCGGGAGACCCAGTACTTC,CASSFLRGTGRETQYF
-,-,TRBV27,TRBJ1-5,TGTGCCAGCAGTGGCCACTATAGCAATCAGCCCCAGCATTTT,CASSGHYSNQPQHF
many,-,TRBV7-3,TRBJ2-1,TGTGCCAGCAGCTTAACCGTGAGCTCCTACAATGAGCAGTTCTTC,CASSLTVSSYNEQFF
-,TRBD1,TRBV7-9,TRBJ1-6,TGTGCCAGCAGCCCCCGGGACAGGGACGTTTCACCCCTCCACTTT,CASSPRDRDVSPLHF
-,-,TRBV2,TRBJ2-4,TGTGCCAGCAGTGAAGGGGGAGGCATTCAGTACTTC,CASSEGGGIQYF
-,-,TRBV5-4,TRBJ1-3,TGTGCCAGCAGCTCCCCCCAAGCTGAAAGCGCTGGAAACACCATATATTTT,CASSSPQAESAGNTIYF